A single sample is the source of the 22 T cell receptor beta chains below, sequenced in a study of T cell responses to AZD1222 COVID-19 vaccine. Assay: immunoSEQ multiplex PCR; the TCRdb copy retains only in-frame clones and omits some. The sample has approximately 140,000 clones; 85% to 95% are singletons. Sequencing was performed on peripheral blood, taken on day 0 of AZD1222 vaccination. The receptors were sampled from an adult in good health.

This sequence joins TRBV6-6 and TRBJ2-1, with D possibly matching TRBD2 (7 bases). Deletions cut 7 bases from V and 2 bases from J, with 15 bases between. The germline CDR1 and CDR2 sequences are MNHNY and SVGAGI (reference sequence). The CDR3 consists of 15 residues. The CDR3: CASTRGRAPYNEQFF. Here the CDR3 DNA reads TGTGCCAGCACTAGGGGGAGGGCACCCTACAATGAGCAGTTCTTC.

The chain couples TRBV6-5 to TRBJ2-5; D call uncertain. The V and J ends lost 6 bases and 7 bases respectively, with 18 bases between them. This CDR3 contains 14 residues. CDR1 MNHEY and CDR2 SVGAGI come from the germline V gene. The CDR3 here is CASRPTGSIGTQYF. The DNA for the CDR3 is TGTGCCAGCAGGCCGACCGGCTCCATCGGGACCCAGTACTTC.

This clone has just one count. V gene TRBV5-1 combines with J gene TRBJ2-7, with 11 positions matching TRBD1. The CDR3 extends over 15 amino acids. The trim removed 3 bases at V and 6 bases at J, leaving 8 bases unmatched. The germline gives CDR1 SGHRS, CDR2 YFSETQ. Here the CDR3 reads CASSSRTGGLVEQYF. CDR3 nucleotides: TGCGCCAGCAGCTCGAGGACAGGGGGCTTAGTCGAGCAGTACTTC.

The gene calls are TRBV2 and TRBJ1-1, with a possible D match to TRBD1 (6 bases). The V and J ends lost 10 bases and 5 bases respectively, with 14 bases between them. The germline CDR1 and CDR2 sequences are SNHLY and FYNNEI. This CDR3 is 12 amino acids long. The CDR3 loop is CAIGGMGTEAFF. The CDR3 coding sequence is TGTGCCATAGGGGGTATGGGAACTGAAGCTTTCTTT.

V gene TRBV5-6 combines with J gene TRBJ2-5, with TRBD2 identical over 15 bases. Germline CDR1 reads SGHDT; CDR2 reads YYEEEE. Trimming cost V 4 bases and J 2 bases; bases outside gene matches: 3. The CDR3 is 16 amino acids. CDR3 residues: CASSPGTSGGQETQYF. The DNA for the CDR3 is TGTGCCAGCAGCCCGGGGACTAGCGGGGGGCAAGAGACCCAGTACTTC. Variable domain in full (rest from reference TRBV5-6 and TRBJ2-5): DAGVTQSPTHLIKTRGQQVTLRCSPKSGHDTVSWYQQALGQGPQFIFQYYEEEERQRGNFPDRFSGHQFPNYSSELNVNALLLGDSALYLCASSPGTSGGQETQYFGPGTRLLVL.

The DNA for the CDR3 is TGTGCCATCAGCCGACAGGGAAATCACAATGAGCAGTTCTTC. Protein product: CAISRQGNHNEQFF. J is TRBJ2-1 and V is TRBV10-3; 7 nucleotides align to TRBD1. CDR1 and CDR2 from the germline V gene are ENHRY and SYGVKD. The CDR3 is 14 amino acids. With 6 bases clipped from V and 5 bases from J, the junction kept 7 bases outside the gene matches.

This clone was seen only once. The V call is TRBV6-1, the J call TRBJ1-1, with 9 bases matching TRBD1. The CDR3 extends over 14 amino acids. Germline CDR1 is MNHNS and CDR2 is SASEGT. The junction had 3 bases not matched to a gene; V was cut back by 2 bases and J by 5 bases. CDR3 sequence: CASSERDRVTEAFF. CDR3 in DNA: TGTGCCAGCAGTGAAAGGGACAGGGTAACTGAAGCTTTCTTT.

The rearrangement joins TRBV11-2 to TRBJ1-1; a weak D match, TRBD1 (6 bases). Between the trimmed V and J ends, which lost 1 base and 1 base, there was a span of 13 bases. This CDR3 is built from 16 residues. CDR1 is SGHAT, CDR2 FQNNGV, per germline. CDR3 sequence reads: CASSLVRGAGNTEAFF. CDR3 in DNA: TGTGCCAGCAGCTTAGTTAGGGGGGCGGGGAACACTGAAGCTTTCTTT.

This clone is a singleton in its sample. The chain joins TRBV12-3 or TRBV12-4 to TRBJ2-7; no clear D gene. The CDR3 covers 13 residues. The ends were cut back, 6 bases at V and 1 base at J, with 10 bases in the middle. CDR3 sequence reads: CASSPTHSYEQYF. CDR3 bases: TGTGCCAGCAGCCCTACTCATTCCTACGAGCAGTACTTC.

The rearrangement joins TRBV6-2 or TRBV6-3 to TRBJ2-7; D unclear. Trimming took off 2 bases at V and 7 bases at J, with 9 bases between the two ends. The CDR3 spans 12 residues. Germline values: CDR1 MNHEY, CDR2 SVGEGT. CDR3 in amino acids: CASSYLIREQYF. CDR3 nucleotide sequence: TGTGCCAGCAGTTACCTCATCAGGGAGCAGTACTTC.

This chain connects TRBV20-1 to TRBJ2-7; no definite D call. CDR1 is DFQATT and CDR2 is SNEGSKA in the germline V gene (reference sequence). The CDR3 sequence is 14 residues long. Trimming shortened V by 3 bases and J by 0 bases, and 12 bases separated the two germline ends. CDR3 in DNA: TGCAGTGCTAGTTTAATCGGGTACTCCTACGAGCAGTACTTC. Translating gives CSASLIGYSYEQYF.

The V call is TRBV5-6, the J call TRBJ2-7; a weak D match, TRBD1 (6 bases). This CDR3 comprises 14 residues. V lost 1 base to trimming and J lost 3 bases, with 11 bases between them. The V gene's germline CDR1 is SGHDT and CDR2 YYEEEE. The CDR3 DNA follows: TGTGCCAGCAGCTTGTCCGACAGGAGCTACGAGCAGTACTTC. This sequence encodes CASSLSDRSYEQYF.

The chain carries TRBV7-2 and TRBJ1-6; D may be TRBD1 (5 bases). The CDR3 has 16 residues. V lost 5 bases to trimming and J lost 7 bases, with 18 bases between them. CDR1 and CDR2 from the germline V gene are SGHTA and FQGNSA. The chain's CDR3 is CASSLILWGRNSPLHF. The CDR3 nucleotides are TGTGCCAGCAGCCTGATTTTATGGGGCCGGAATTCACCCCTCCACTTT.

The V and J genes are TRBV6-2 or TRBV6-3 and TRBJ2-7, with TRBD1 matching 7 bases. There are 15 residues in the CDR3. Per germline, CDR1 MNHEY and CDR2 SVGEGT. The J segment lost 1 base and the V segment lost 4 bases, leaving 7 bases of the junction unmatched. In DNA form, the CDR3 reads TGTGCCAGCAGTTCGACAGGGCGAGGTTCCTACGAGCAGTACTTC. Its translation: CASSSTGRGSYEQYF.

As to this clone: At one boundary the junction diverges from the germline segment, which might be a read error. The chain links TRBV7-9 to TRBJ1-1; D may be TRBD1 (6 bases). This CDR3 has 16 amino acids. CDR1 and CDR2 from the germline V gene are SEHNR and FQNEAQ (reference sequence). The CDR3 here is CASRLEQGRGDTEAFF. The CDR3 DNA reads TGTGCCAGCAGATTAGAGCAGGGGAGGGGGGACACTGAAGCTTTCTTT.

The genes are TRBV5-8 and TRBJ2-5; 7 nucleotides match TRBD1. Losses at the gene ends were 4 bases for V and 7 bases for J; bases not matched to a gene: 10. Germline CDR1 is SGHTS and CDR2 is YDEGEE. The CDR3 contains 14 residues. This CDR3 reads CASSQGQSLWTQYF. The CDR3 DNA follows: TGTGCCAGCAGCCAGGGACAGTCGTTATGGACCCAGTACTTC.

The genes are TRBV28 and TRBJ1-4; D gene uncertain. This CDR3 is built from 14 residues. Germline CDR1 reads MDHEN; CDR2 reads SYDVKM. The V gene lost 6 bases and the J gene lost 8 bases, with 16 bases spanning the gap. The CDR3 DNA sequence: TGTGCCAGCAGCCCGGCGACCGTCCCCGAAAAACTGTTTTTT. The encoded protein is CASSPATVPEKLFF.

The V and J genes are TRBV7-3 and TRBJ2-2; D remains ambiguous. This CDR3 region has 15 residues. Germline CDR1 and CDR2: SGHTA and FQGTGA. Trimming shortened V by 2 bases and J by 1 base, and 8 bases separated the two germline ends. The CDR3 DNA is TGTGCCAGCAGCTTAGCGGCAAGGAACACCGGGGAGCTGTTTTTT. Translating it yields CASSLAARNTGELFF.

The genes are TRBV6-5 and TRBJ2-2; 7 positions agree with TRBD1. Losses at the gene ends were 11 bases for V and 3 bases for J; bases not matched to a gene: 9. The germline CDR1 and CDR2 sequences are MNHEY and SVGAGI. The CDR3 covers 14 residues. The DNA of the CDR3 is TGTGCCTCAAGGACAGGAACCCACACCGGGGAGCTGTTTTTT. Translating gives CASRTGTHTGELFF.

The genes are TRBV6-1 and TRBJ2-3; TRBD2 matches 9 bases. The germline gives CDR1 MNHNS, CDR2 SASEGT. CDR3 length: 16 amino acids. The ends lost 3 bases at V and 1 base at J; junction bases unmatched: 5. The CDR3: CASSDISGGRTDTQYF. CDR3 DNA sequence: TGTGCCAGCAGTGATATTAGCGGGGGCCGCACAGATACGCAGTATTTT.

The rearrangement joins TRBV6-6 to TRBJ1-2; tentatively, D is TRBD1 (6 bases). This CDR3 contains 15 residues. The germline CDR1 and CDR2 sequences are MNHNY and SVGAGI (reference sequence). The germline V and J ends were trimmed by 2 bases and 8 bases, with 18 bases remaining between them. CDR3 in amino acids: CASSYEETGASGYTF. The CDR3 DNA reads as TGTGCCAGCAGTTACGAGGAGACAGGAGCGTCCGGCTACACCTTC.

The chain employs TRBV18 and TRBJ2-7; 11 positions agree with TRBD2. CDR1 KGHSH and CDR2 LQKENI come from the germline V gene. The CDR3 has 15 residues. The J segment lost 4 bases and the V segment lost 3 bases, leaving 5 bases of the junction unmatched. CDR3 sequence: CASSPSSSGRYEQYF. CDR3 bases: TGTGCCAGCTCACCGAGTTCTAGCGGGAGGTACGAGCAGTACTTC.